This T cell receptor beta chain was captured by sequencing in a study of blood T cell repertoires in COVID-19 (dated by TCRdb to the early 2020s). About the investigation overall: Samples from collaborators originated in the United States, Italy and Spain and spanned both the acute and convalescent phases of COVID-19. Samples came from the ongoing ImmuneRACE study (first 160 participants) plus 1,254 subjects from 6 global collaborators. Where available, HLA class I and class II types were obtained from metadata supplied by the sample provider rather than from assay-based typing. Subjects who had been exposed to COVID-19, were actively infected with it, or had recovered from it provided the deeply sampled blood TCRbeta repertoires that made up the dataset. Sample metadata almost always included a de-identified subject ID, COVID-19 status, age in years and sex. The material from the prospective study consisted of cDNA or gDNA derived from T cells, B-cell-depleted T cells, or PBMCs. The repertoires were released in a freely available public database intended as a resource for research on the immune response to SARS-CoV-2.

The immunoSEQ Assay, a bias-controlled multiplex PCR, was used to amplify TCRbeta CDR3 regions from genomic DNA. From the authors' description of their analysis: Within the assay, amplification of reference gene primers was used to estimate how many nucleated cells each sample contained. To quantify the absolute abundance of each unique TCRbeta CDR3 rearrangement, sequence reads were collapsed and filtered. Productive Simpson clonality was computed per sample as the square root of Simpson's diversity index over productive rearrangements. TCRdb took over this immuneACCESS table, retaining in-frame rearrangements with V and J assigned. Such tables are incomplete; in checked studies, under half of the missing clones stem from an unresolved V gene, and the remainder is unexplained. The V and J calls and clone size come from that table; D and trimming were worked out from the DNA. This sample is represented by approximately 400,000 clones; approximately 90% of them were singletons. In total, the top ten clones hold about 12% of the sample.

Comments on this clone: This clone's antigen is unknown. One base away there is no much larger clone; base qualities are not given.

At one collaborating source in Seattle, patients were enrolled during active infection and were followed longitudinally through the course of disease. The collaborating institutions used their own protocols to collect whole blood in K2EDTA tubes. For TCRbeta analysis, collaborator samples were shipped as frozen whole blood, as isolated PBMCs, or as DNA extracted from either sample type. V loses 3 bases, J loses 8 bases, and the germline ends lie 10 bases apart. Sequences LNHDA (CDR1) and SQIVND (CDR2) are obtained from the germline V gene (reference sequence). The CDR3 runs 12 amino acids, cysteine and phenylalanine included. The sequence is cut down to CDR3 DNA, 36 bases in frame from base 1. Study-wide conclusions, independent of this receptor: Clinical and demographic metadata were provided uncurated, with the amount varying by source and participant.

The clonotype was recovered from a woman between 45 and 65 years old with COVID-19, enrolled during active disease. Sample: peripheral blood. Recombination connected TRBV19 to TRBJ1-2; the D gene assignment is ambiguous. This receptor has the CDR3 CASSMRSEGYTF. At the DNA level, the sequence is TGTGCCAGTAGTATGAGGTCGGAGGGCTACACCTTC.